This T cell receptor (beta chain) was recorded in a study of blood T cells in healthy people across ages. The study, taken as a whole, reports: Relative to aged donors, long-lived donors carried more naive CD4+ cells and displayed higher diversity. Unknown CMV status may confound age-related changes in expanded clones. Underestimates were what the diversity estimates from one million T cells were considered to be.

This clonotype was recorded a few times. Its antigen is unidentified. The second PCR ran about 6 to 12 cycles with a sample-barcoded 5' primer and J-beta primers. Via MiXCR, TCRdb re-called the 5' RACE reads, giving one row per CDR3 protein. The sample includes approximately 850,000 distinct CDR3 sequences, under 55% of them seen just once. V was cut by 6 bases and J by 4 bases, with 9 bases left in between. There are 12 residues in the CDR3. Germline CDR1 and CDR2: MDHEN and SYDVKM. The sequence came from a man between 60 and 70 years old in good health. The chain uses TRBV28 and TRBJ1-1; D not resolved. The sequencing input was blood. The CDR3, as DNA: TGTGCCAGCAGCCAGAAAAGCACTGAAGCTTTCTTT. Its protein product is CASSQKSTEAFF.